This T cell receptor (beta chain) was sequenced in a study of radiotherapy plus CTLA-4 blockade in lung cancer. Study-level findings and limits: Researchers report tumor-derived TCR clones expanding in blood after radiotherapy plus ipilimumab.

The V and J ends lost 0 bases and 4 bases respectively, with 5 bases between them. This CDR3 is 13 amino acids long. CDR1 and CDR2 from the germline V gene are SGHRS and YFSETQ. Comment on this clone: The antigen remains undetermined.

The method was immunoSEQ multiplex PCR; TCRdb's version includes in-frame clones alone and lacks a portion of them. Of about 73,000 clones listed, about nine tenths are singletons. This chain connects TRBV5-1 to TRBJ2-1, with D perhaps being TRBD1 or TRBD2 (5 bases each). The receptor's source is a human donor with non-small cell lung cancer that progressed on radiotherapy plus ipilimumab. The sample in question was peripheral blood, obtained from a patient treated with radiotherapy plus ipilimumab. Here the CDR3 DNA reads TGCGCCAGCAGCTTGGGGGGGTACAATGAGCAGTTCTTC. This codes for CASSLGGYNEQFF.